This T cell receptor (beta chain) derives from a study of monozygotic twins with cystic fibrosis. Whole-study context: With about 15 PCR cycles, barcoded libraries came from about 2.9 micrograms of fragmented DNA.

Points on this clone: What it binds is unknown.

Sequencing was performed with immunoSEQ multiplex PCR; in TCRdb, only in-frame clones are kept and a portion is missing. The profile shows 30,000 to 35,000 clones, about 96% of them singletons. The germline V gene encodes CDR1 MNHEY and CDR2 SMNVEV (reference sequence). The V gene end was trimmed by 8 bases and the J gene end by 4 bases; junction bases not matched to a gene: 10. The CDR3 length is 15 residues. Study conclusions and caveats: V usage most resembled the co-twin in 13 of 16 pairs.

The chain joins TRBV27 to TRBJ2-7; 11 positions match TRBD2. The source material was blood. The sequence derives from a girl under 10 years old with cystic fibrosis. The CDR3 nucleotides are TGTGCCAGCCGTAGCGGGAGGGCCGTGAGTTACGAGCAGTACTTC. Residues: CASRSGRAVSYEQYF.